These 3 T cell receptor beta chains came from one sample sequenced in a study of T cell responses to AZD1222 COVID-19 vaccine. Only in-frame clones appear in the TCRdb table, and some are missing; sequencing was by immunoSEQ multiplex PCR. The repertoire has 100,000 or so clones, roughly nine tenths of them found once; the top ten carry around 15%. This specimen consisted of peripheral blood, obtained on day 0 of AZD1222 vaccination. Receptors originate from an adult in good health.

This rearrangement joins TRBV7-2 to TRBJ1-3, with 12 bases identical to TRBD1. Germline V gives CDR1 SGHTA, CDR2 FQGNSA. CDR3 size: 17 residues. J was trimmed by 4 bases and V by 1 base; bases with no gene match: 5. The CDR3 DNA reads as TGTGCCAGCAGCTTAGGGGGACAGGGGGCTTCAGGAAACACCATATATTTT. Translated, it gives CASSLGGQGASGNTIYF.

V is TRBV12-3 or TRBV12-4 and J is TRBJ2-7; no reliable D call. The CDR3 consists of 13 residues. V shed 6 bases and J shed 0 bases, with 9 bases lying between them. The CDR3: CASSRTLSYEQYF. Written as DNA, the CDR3 is TGTGCCAGCAGCAGGACGCTCTCCTACGAGCAGTACTTC.

The V and J genes are TRBV5-1 and TRBJ2-1; possibly TRBD1 for D (7 bases). The V gene lost 4 bases and the J gene lost 7 bases, with 18 bases spanning the gap. CDR1 and CDR2 from the germline V gene are SGHRS and YFSETQ. CDR3 length: 15 amino acids. This chain's CDR3 is CASSPGGGQNNEQFF. The CDR3 region has the DNA TGCGCCAGCAGCCCTGGAGGGGGACAGAATAATGAGCAGTTCTTC. The full variable domain, with the rest looked up from reference TRBV5-1 and TRBJ2-1, is KAGVTQTPRYLIKTRGQQVTLSCSPISGHRSVSWYQQTPGQGLQFLFEYFSETQRNKGNFPGRFSGRQFSNSRSEMNVSTLELGDSALYLCASSPGGGQNNEQFFGPGTRLTVL.